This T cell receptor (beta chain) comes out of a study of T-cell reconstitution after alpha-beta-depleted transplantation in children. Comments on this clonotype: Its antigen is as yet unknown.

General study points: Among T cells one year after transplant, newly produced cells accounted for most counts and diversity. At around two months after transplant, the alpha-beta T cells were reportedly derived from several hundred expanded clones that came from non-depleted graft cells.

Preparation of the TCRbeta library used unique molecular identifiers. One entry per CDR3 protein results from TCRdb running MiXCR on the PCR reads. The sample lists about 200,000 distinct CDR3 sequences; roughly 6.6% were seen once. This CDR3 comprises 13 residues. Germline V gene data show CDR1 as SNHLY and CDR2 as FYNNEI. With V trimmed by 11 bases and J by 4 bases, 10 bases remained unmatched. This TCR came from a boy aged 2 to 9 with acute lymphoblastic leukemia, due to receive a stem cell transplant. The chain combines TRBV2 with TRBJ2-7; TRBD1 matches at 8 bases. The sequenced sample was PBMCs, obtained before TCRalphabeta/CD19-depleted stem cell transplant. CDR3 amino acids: CAAQTGVGYEQYF. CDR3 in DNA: TGTGCCGCTCAGACAGGGGTAGGATACGAGCAGTACTTC.